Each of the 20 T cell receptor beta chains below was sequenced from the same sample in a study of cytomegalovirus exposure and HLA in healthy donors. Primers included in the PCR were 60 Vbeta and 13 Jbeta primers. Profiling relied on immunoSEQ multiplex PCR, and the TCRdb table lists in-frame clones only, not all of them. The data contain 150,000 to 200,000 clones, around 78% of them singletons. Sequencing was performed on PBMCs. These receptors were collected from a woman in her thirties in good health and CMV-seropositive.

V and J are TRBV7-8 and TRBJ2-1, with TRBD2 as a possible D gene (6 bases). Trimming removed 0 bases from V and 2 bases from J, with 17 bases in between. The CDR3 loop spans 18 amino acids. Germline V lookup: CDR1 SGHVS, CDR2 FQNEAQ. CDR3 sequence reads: CASSLAQSGGSPYNEQFF. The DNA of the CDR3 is TGTGCCAGCAGCTTAGCCCAGAGCGGAGGGAGTCCCTACAATGAGCAGTTCTTC.

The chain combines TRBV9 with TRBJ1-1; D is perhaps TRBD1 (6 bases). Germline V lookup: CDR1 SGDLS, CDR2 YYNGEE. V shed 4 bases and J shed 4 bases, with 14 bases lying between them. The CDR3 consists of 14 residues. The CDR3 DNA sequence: TGTGCCAGCAGCCCCAGGGGTTTATCCACTGAAGCTTTCTTT. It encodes CASSPRGLSTEAFF.

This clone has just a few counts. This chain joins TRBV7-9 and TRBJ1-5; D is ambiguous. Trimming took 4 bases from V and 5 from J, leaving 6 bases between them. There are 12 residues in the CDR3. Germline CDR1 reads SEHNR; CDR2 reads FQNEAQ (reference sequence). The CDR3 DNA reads TGTGCCAGCAGCTCCTACGATCAGCCCCAGCATTTT. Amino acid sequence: CASSSYDQPQHF.

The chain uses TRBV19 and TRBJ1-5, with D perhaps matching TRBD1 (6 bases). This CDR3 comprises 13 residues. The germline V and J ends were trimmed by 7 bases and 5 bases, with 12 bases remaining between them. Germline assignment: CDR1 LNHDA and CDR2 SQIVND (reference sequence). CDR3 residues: CASNHRADQPQHF. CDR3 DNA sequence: TGTGCCAGTAATCACAGGGCGGATCAGCCCCAGCATTTT.

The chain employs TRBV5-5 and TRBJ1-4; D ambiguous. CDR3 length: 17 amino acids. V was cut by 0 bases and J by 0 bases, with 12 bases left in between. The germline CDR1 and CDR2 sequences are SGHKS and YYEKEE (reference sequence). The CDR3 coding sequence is TGTGCCAGCAGCTTGGATGGCCAGGTTCCAACTAATGAAAAACTGTTTTTT. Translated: CASSLDGQVPTNEKLFF. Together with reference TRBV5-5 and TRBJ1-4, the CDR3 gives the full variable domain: DAGVTQSPTHLIKTRGQQVTLRCSPISGHKSVSWYQQVLGQGPQFIFQYYEKEERGRGNFPDRFSARQFPNYSSELNVNALLLGDSALYLCASSLDGQVPTNEKLFFGSGTQLSVL.

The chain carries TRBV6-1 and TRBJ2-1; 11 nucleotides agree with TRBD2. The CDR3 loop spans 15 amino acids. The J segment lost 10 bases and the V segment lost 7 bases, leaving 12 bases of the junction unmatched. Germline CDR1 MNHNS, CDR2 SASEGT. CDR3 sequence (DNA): TGTGCCAGCACCCCGACTAGCGGGGCACCTTACGAGCAGTTCTTC. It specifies CASTPTSGAPYEQFF.

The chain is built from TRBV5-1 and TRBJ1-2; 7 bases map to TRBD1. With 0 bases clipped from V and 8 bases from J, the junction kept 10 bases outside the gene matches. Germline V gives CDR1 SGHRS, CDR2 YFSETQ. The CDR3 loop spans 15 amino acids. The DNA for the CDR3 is TGCGCCAGCAGCTTGGATACAGACAGGGCGACGGGCTACACCTTC. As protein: CASSLDTDRATGYTF.

The CDR3 DNA sequence: TGTGCCAGCAGTCACTGGGACAGGGAAAGTGCGCCCCAGCATTTT. Its translation is CASSHWDRESAPQHF. The gene calls are TRBV28 and TRBJ1-5, with 9 bases matching TRBD1. Germline V gene data show CDR1 as MDHEN and CDR2 as SYDVKM. CDR3 length: 15 amino acids. Trimming cost V 5 bases and J 9 bases; bases outside gene matches: 11.

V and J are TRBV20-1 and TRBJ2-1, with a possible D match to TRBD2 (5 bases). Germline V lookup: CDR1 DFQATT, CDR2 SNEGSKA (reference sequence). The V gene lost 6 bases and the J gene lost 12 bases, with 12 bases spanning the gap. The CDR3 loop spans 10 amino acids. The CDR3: CSAREGMQFF. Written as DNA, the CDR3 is TGCAGTGCGCGCGAGGGAATGCAGTTCTTC.

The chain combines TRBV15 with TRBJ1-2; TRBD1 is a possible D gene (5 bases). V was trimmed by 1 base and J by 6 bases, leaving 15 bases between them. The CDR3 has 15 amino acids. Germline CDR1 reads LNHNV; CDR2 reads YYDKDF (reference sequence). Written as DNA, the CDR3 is TGTGCCACCAGCAGAGGAGGCAGGGAGGTGGATGGCTACACCTTC. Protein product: CATSRGGREVDGYTF.

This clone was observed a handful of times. The DNA for the CDR3 is TGCGCCAGCAGCTTTGATTCCACAGGTCCGGCTGGCTACACCTTC. It encodes CASSFDSTGPAGYTF. The V and J genes are TRBV5-1 and TRBJ1-2, with D possibly matching TRBD1 (5 bases). The CDR3 is 15 residues long. Looked up from germline, CDR1 is SGHRS and CDR2 is YFSETQ. The V gene lost 2 bases and the J gene lost 7 bases, with 18 bases spanning the gap.

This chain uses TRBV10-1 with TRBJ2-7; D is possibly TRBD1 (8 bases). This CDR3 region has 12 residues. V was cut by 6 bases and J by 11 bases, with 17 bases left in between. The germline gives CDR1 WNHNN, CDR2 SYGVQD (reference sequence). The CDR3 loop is CASSADRGGKYF. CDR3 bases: TGCGCCAGCAGCGCCGACAGGGGAGGGAAGTACTTC.

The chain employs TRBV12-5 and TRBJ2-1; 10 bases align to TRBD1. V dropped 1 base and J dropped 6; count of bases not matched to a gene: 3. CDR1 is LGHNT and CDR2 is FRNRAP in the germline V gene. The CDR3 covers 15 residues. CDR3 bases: TGTGCTAGTGGTTTGGGACAGGGGGCCCCCAATGAGCAGTTCTTC. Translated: CASGLGQGAPNEQFF.

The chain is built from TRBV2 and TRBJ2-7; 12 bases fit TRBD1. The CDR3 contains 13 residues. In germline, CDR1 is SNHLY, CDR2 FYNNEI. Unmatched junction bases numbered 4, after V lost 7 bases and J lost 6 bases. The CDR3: CASTMGQGAEQYF. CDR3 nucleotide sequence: TGTGCCAGCACCATGGGACAGGGGGCCGAGCAGTACTTC.

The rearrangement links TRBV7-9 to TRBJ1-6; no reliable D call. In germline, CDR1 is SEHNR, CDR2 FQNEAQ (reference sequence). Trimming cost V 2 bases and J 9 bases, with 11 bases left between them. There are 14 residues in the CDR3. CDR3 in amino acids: CASSLYDGSSPLHF. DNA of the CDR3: TGTGCCAGCAGCTTATATGACGGGAGTTCACCCCTCCACTTT.

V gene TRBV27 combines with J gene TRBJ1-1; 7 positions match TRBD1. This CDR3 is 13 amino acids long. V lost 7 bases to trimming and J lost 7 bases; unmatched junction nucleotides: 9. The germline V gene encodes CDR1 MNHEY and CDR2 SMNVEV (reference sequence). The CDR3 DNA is TGTGCCAGCAAAACAGGGGAAGGGGGTGAAGCTTTCTTT. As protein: CASKTGEGGEAFF.

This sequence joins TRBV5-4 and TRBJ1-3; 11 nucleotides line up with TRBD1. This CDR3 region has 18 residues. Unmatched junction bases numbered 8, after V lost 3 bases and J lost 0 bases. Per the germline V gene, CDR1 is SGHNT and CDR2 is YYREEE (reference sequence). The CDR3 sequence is CASSWRTGGFSSGNTIYF. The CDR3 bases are TGTGCCAGCAGCTGGCGGACAGGGGGCTTCAGCTCTGGAAACACCATATATTTT. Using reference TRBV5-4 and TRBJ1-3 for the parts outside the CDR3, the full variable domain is ETGVTQSPTHLIKTRGQQVTLRCSSQSGHNTVSWYQQALGQGPQFIFQYYREEENGRGNFPPRFSGLQFPNYSSELNVNALELDDSALYLCASSWRTGGFSSGNTIYFGEGSWLTVV.

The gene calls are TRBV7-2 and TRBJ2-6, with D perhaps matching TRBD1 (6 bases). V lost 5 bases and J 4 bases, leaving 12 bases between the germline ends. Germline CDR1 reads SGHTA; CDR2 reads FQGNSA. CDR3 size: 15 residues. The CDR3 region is CASSRQVGGANVLTF. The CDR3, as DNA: TGTGCCAGCAGCCGACAGGTGGGGGGGGCCAACGTCCTGACTTTC.

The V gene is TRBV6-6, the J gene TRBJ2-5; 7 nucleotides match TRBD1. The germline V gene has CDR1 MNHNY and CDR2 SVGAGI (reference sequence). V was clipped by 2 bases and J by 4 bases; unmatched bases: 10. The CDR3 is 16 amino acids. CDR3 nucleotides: TGTGCCAGCAGTTACCTATCCACAGGGGAAGGAGAGACCCAGTACTTC. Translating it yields CASSYLSTGEGETQYF.

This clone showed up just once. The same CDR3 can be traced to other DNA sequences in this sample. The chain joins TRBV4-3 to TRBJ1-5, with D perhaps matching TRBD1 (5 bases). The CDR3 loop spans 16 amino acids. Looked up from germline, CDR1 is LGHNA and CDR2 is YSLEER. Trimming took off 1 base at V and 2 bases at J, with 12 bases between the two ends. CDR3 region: CASSQASRGGNQPQHF. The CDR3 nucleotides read TGCGCCAGCAGCCAAGCTTCTCGGGGGGGCAATCAGCCCCAGCATTTT.